A single sample is the source of the 29 T cell receptor beta chains below, sequenced in a study of T cell repertoires in cytomegalovirus infection. From the reads, TCRdb called clonotypes with MiXCR, one entry per CDR3 protein. The sample records under 300,000 distinct CDR3 sequences, 10% to 15% being singletons. Sequenced material: PBMCs. These receptor sequences come from a human donor in good health (CMV status not recorded). Some clones in this sample may be carry-over from other donors' samples.

The table lists this clonotype with a few counts. The V and J genes are TRBV20-1 and TRBJ1-2; D remains unclear. Trimming left V 5 bases short and J 3 bases short, with 22 bases between. This CDR3 comprises 16 residues. Germline CDR1 is DFQATT and CDR2 is SNEGSKA (reference sequence). The DNA for the CDR3 is TGCAGTGCTGACACCCAGTACAGTTCTGAAGACTATGGCTACACCTTC. Amino acids: CSADTQYSSEDYGYTF.

V and J are TRBV7-9 and TRBJ2-1; no clear D gene. V was clipped by 0 bases and J by 4 bases, with 13 bases between them. CDR1 and CDR2 (germline): SEHNR, FQNEAQ (reference sequence). The length of the CDR3 is 16 residues. CDR3 loop: CASSLAYRAMYNEQFF. The CDR3 nucleotides are TGTGCCAGCAGCTTAGCTTATCGGGCAATGTACAATGAGCAGTTCTTC.

V and J are TRBV2 and TRBJ2-5; possibly TRBD1 for D (6 bases). CDR1 and CDR2 from the germline V gene are SNHLY and FYNNEI. The CDR3 consists of 13 residues. V was shortened by 5 bases and J by 2 bases, with 9 bases between the two germline ends. The CDR3 sequence: CASSRQEQETQYF. In nucleotides, the CDR3 is TGTGCCAGCAGTCGACAGGAGCAAGAGACCCAGTACTTC.

There are many counts of this clonotype. The chain has TRBV28 and TRBJ1-2; a possible D gene is TRBD1 (5 bases). The germline V and J ends were trimmed by 5 bases and 5 bases, with 9 bases remaining between them. Germline loops: CDR1 MDHEN, CDR2 SYDVKM. This CDR3 contains 12 residues. CDR3 residues: CASSQGRYGYTF. The CDR3 nucleotides read TGTGCCAGCAGTCAGGGAAGGTATGGCTACACCTTC.

This clonotype was recorded at least ten times. This chain uses TRBV7-8 with TRBJ2-7, with D perhaps TRBD1 (5 bases). Looked up from germline, CDR1 is SGHVS and CDR2 is FQNEAQ. The CDR3 is 12 amino acids. Trimming took 5 bases from V and 4 from J, leaving 9 bases between them. Here the CDR3 DNA reads TGTGCCAGCAGCCAACAGGAATACGAGCAGTACTTC. This encodes CASSQQEYEQYF. The variable domain in full, completed from reference TRBV7-8 and TRBJ2-7, reads GAGVSQSPRYKVAKRGQDVALRCDPISGHVSLFWYQQALGQGPEFLTYFQNEAQLDKSGLPSDRFFAERPEGSVSTLKIQRTQQEDSAVYLCASSQQEYEQYFGPGTRLTVT.

This clonotype was seen many times. One junction end does not reproduce the germline sequence, and a read error may be involved. The rearrangement links TRBV20-1 to TRBJ2-7; possible D gene TRBD2, 6 bases. CDR1 is DFQATT and CDR2 is SNEGSKA in the germline V gene (reference sequence). The length of the CDR3 is 11 residues. The CDR3 bases are TGCAGTGCGAGAGGGACTTACGAGCAGTACTTC. It translates to CSARGTYEQYF.

This clonotype was seen ten or more times. The V and J genes are TRBV6-2 or TRBV6-3 and TRBJ1-1; no clear D gene. CDR3 length: 11 residues. The V end was cut by 10 bases, the J end by 1 base, with 7 bases between. The germline V gene encodes CDR1 MNHEY and CDR2 SVGEGT. DNA for the CDR3: TGTGCCACAGAAGAGAACACTGAAGCTTTCTTT. It encodes CATEENTEAFF.

J is TRBJ2-5 and V is TRBV18; weak D call: TRBD2 (6 bases). The CDR3 is made up of 14 amino acids. Germline lookup yields CDR1 KGHSH and CDR2 LQKENI. V lost 0 bases to trimming and J lost 6 bases, with 11 bases between them. The CDR3 DNA sequence: TGTGCCAGCTCACCACCGGAGGGACGGCAGACCCAGTACTTC. Translating gives CASSPPEGRQTQYF.

The chain links TRBV14 to TRBJ1-1; D remains ambiguous. The length of the CDR3 is 13 residues. Germline loops: CDR1 SGHDN, CDR2 FVKESK. The ends were cut back, 2 bases at V and 4 bases at J, with 8 bases in the middle. The CDR3 loop is CASSQFLGTEAFF. In DNA form, the CDR3 reads TGTGCCAGCAGCCAATTCCTCGGCACTGAAGCTTTCTTT.

CDR3 sequence: CSVGTGIYEQYF. Written as DNA, the CDR3 is TGCAGCGTCGGGACAGGGATCTACGAGCAGTACTTC. The V and J genes are TRBV29-1 and TRBJ2-7; TRBD1 agrees at 9 bases. This CDR3 contains 12 residues. V gave up 6 bases and J gave up 3 bases; unmatched junction bases: 3. Germline CDR1 and CDR2: SQVTM and ANQGSEA.

In its sample, this clonotype was seen many times. V and J are TRBV7-2 and TRBJ1-2, with TRBD1 matching 7 bases. Germline V gene lookup returns CDR1 SGHTA and CDR2 FQGNSA. The ends lost 4 bases at V and 8 bases at J; junction bases unmatched: 4. The CDR3 extends over 12 amino acids. The CDR3 nucleotides read TGTGCCAGCAGCTCAGGGGACAGAGGCTACACCTTC. Encoded protein: CASSSGDRGYTF.

The V call is TRBV5-1, the J call TRBJ1-1; no definite D call. Germline-derived CDR1 and CDR2 are SGHRS and YFSETQ. Trimming took 5 bases from V and 1 from J, leaving 9 bases between them. CDR3 length: 13 residues. CDR3 sequence: CASRDSPNTEAFF. The CDR3 DNA follows: TGCGCCAGCAGGGATTCCCCGAACACTGAAGCTTTCTTT.

V and J are TRBV28 and TRBJ2-5, with D perhaps given as TRBD1 or TRBD2 (5 bases each). The ends were cut back, 2 bases at V and 1 base at J, with 11 bases in the middle. CDR1 is MDHEN and CDR2 is SYDVKM in the germline V gene. CDR3 length equals 15 residues. Here the CDR3 DNA reads TGTGCCAGCAGTTTAAGCTTCGGGACCCAAGAGACCCAGTACTTC. Protein product: CASSLSFGTQETQYF. Together with reference TRBV28 and TRBJ2-5, the CDR3 gives the full variable domain: DVKVTQSSRYLVKRTGEKVFLECVQDMDHENMFWYRQDPGLGLRLIYFSYDVKMKEKGDIPEGYSVSREKKERFSLILESASTNQTSMYLCASSLSFGTQETQYFGPGTRLLVL.

This clonotype has a count of ten or more. V is TRBV7-8 and J is TRBJ1-1; tentative D call: TRBD1 (5 bases). The CDR3 has 16 residues. Trimming removed 0 bases at V and 7 bases at J, with 18 bases between. The V gene's germline CDR1 is SGHVS and CDR2 FQNEAQ. This chain's CDR3 is CASSLAKKEIRGEAFF. The CDR3, as DNA: TGTGCCAGCAGCTTAGCAAAGAAGGAGATAAGGGGTGAAGCTTTCTTT.

The chain recombines TRBV7-9 with TRBJ2-7; perhaps TRBD2 as D (5 bases). This CDR3 has 20 amino acids. V was shortened by 1 base and J by 1 base, with 26 bases between the two germline ends. CDR1 is SEHNR, CDR2 FQNEAQ, per germline (reference sequence). CDR3 nucleotide sequence: TGTGCCAGCAGCTTAGGAGGGTTGCGAGAAGCGAGTAGGAGGTCCTACGAGCAGTACTTC. Its protein is CASSLGGLREASRRSYEQYF. Variable domain in full (rest from reference TRBV7-9 and TRBJ2-7): DTGVSQNPRHKITKRGQNVTFRCDPISEHNRLYWYRQTLGQGPEFLTYFQNEAQLEKSRLLSDRFSAERPKGSFSTLEIQRTEQGDSAMYLCASSLGGLREASRRSYEQYFGPGTRLTVT.

There are many counts of this clonotype. The chain is built from TRBV6-4 and TRBJ2-1, with 7 bases matching TRBD2. The CDR3 loop spans 14 amino acids. The V gene's germline CDR1 is MRHNA and CDR2 SNTAGT. Trimming at V came to 3 bases and at J to 8 bases, leaving 7 bases not matched to a gene. CDR3: CASSEGAGWDEQFF. CDR3 nucleotide sequence: TGTGCCAGCAGTGAAGGAGCGGGATGGGATGAGCAGTTCTTC.

At least ten counts were recorded for this clonotype. The chain recombines TRBV7-2 with TRBJ1-2; 7 bases align to TRBD1. The V segment lost 1 base and the J segment 5 bases; nucleotides outside the gene matches: 7. The length of the CDR3 is 15 residues. Germline CDR1 and CDR2: SGHTA and FQGNSA. The CDR3 DNA is TGTGCCAGCAGCTTAGGACAGGGCTATGGATATGGCTACACCTTC. This encodes CASSLGQGYGYGYTF.

This clonotype was observed at least ten times. V gene TRBV7-2 combines with J gene TRBJ2-1, with TRBD2 matching 13 bases. This CDR3 spans 15 amino acids. The germline V gene encodes CDR1 SGHTA and CDR2 FQGNSA. V dropped 5 bases and J dropped 9; count of bases not matched to a gene: 7. The CDR3 DNA sequence: TGTGCCAGCAGCCAAGGACTAGCGGGAGATCCTGAGCAGTTCTTC. Its protein product is CASSQGLAGDPEQFF.

This clonotype has a count of ten or more. The genes are TRBV19 and TRBJ1-1, with 9 positions matching TRBD1. Germline CDR1 LNHDA, CDR2 SQIVND (reference sequence). The CDR3 sequence is 15 residues long. V gave up 3 bases and J gave up 4 bases; unmatched junction bases: 6. In DNA, the CDR3 is TGTGCCAGTAGTATTAGGACAGGGGTCCCCACTGAAGCTTTCTTT. Translation: CASSIRTGVPTEAFF. The full variable domain, with the rest looked up from reference TRBV19 and TRBJ1-1, is DGGITQSPKYLFRKEGQNVTLSCEQNLNHDAMYWYRQDPGQGLRLIYYSQIVNDFQKGDIAEGYSVSREKKESFPLTVTSAQKNPTAFYLCASSIRTGVPTEAFFGQGTRLTVV.

In this sample, this clonotype turned up a few times. This chain links TRBV29-1 with TRBJ2-7; 8 nucleotides match TRBD1. The ends lost 6 bases at V and 5 bases at J; junction bases unmatched: 9. The CDR3 runs to 13 residues. CDR1 and CDR2 from the germline V gene are SQVTM and ANQGSEA. CDR3 in DNA: TGCAGCGTCGCGTTGGACAGGGTCCACGAGCAGTACTTC. Amino acid sequence: CSVALDRVHEQYF.

The CDR3 DNA reads as TGTGCCAGTAGTCCTCGTGGATGGCAGGCTAATGAAAAACTGTTTTTT. Its translation is CASSPRGWQANEKLFF. The gene calls are TRBV19 and TRBJ1-4; D is uncertain. CDR1 is LNHDA, CDR2 SQIVND, per germline (reference sequence). This CDR3 has 16 amino acids. V lost 5 bases to trimming and J lost 3 bases, with 16 bases between them. The whole variable domain, filled in from reference TRBV19 and TRBJ1-4, reads DGGITQSPKYLFRKEGQNVTLSCEQNLNHDAMYWYRQDPGQGLRLIYYSQIVNDFQKGDIAEGYSVSREKKESFPLTVTSAQKNPTAFYLCASSPRGWQANEKLFFGSGTQLSVL.

This clonotype was picked up many times. The CDR3 here is CASSHRQTSGYEQYF. The CDR3, as DNA: TGTGCCAGCAGCCATCGACAGACTAGCGGGTACGAGCAGTACTTC. The rearrangement joins TRBV7-2 to TRBJ2-7, with TRBD2 matching 10 bases. CDR1 and CDR2 from the germline V gene are SGHTA and FQGNSA. The CDR3 has 15 amino acids. With V trimmed by 5 bases and J by 4 bases, 8 bases remained unmatched.

The sample holds many counts of this clonotype. The chain couples TRBV6-1 to TRBJ2-3; D ambiguous. The V end was cut by 7 bases, the J end by 6 bases, with 17 bases between. The CDR3 is 14 residues long. Germline values: CDR1 MNHNS, CDR2 SASEGT. In DNA form, the CDR3 reads TGTGCCAGCATTGAGTCTGGGCGGTCGGATACGCAGTATTTT. It is translated as CASIESGRSDTQYF.

The rearrangement joins TRBV29-1 to TRBJ2-3; D is uncertain. Germline CDR1 is SQVTM and CDR2 is ANQGSEA. The CDR3 length is 13 residues. Trimming shortened V by 5 bases and J by 0 bases, and 9 bases separated the two germline ends. The CDR3 here is CSVSSPSTDTQYF. The CDR3 bases are TGCAGCGTTTCCAGCCCGAGCACAGATACGCAGTATTTT.

CDR3 in amino acids: CASMSSVYTEAFF. The CDR3, as DNA: TGTGCCAGTATGAGCAGCGTCTACACTGAAGCTTTCTTT. The chain employs TRBV19 and TRBJ1-1; the D is unclear. CDR1 LNHDA and CDR2 SQIVND come from the germline V gene (reference sequence). V lost 7 bases and J lost 3, with 12 bases in between. CDR3 length: 13 amino acids. The whole variable domain, remainder taken from reference TRBV19 and TRBJ1-1, is DGGITQSPKYLFRKEGQNVTLSCEQNLNHDAMYWYRQDPGQGLRLIYYSQIVNDFQKGDIAEGYSVSREKKESFPLTVTSAQKNPTAFYLCASMSSVYTEAFFGQGTRLTVV.

This clonotype was observed once. The chain has TRBV28 and TRBJ2-2; 13 bases agree with TRBD2. The CDR3 runs 16 residues. The J segment lost 4 bases and the V segment lost 4 bases, leaving 3 bases of the junction unmatched. Germline loops: CDR1 MDHEN, CDR2 SYDVKM. The CDR3 loop is CASSWGTSGATGELFF. The CDR3 DNA follows: TGTGCCAGCAGTTGGGGGACTAGCGGGGCCACCGGGGAGCTGTTTTTT. Variable domain in full (rest from reference TRBV28 and TRBJ2-2): DVKVTQSSRYLVKRTGEKVFLECVQDMDHENMFWYRQDPGLGLRLIYFSYDVKMKEKGDIPEGYSVSREKKERFSLILESASTNQTSMYLCASSWGTSGATGELFFGEGSRLTVL.

This clonotype showed up many times. The chain couples TRBV4-1 to TRBJ1-1; perhaps TRBD1 as D (6 bases). The CDR3 loop spans 15 amino acids. The V gene lost 3 bases and the J gene lost 0 bases, with 11 bases spanning the gap. Per the germline V gene, CDR1 is MGHRA and CDR2 is YSYEKL. The chain's CDR3 is CASSQTGQLNTEAFF. The CDR3 nucleotides are TGCGCCAGCAGCCAGACGGGACAACTGAACACTGAAGCTTTCTTT.

This clonotype showed up just a few times. The chain carries TRBV20-1 and TRBJ2-3, with 7 bases aligning to TRBD2. The CDR3 runs 15 residues. Germline assignment: CDR1 DFQATT and CDR2 SNEGSKA (reference sequence). V dropped 2 bases and J dropped 4; count of bases not matched to a gene: 9. CDR3 amino acids: CSARSGRGTPDTQYF. The CDR3 nucleotides read TGCAGTGCTAGATCCGGGCGGGGGACCCCAGATACGCAGTATTTT.

This chain links TRBV24-1 with TRBJ2-1, with D perhaps assigned TRBD1 or TRBD2 (5 bases each). Germline CDR1 KGHDR, CDR2 SFDVKD. This CDR3 contains 14 residues. Deletions cut 5 bases from V and 7 bases from J, with 14 bases between. CDR3 nucleotides: TGTGCCACCAGTGTCCCGGGACCTCAGAATGAGCAGTTCTTC. It is translated as CATSVPGPQNEQFF.